The clone carrying this TCR beta chain was found once. In the source study's methods: Scientists estimated how many nucleated cells there were by amplifying reference gene primers. TCRdb's table, derived via immunoSEQ multiplex PCR, lists solely in-frame clones and lacks some. The D gene and trimming were derived from the DNA, and the V and J assignments and clone size from that table. The sample has around 300,000 clones, about 82% seen once. The CDR3 is 15 residues long. The V and J ends lost 4 bases and 4 bases respectively, with 16 bases between them. Germline CDR1 is MGHRA and CDR2 is YSYEKL. This entry is derived from a study of blood T cell repertoires in COVID-19. Study context: Material from acute and convalescent COVID-19 was sourced from the United States, Italy and Spain. Nucleic acid was either cDNA or gDNA, and it came from T cells, B-cell-depleted T cells, or PBMCs.

V gene TRBV4-1 combines with J gene TRBJ1-1, with D unclear. The sequence derives from a woman aged 45-59 years with active or convalescent COVID-19. Sequenced material: peripheral blood. The CDR3 bases are TGCGCCAGCAGCCTGCGGGAGCGGGTCGTCACTGAAGCTTTCTTT. Translating it yields CASSLRERVVTEAFF.